This T cell receptor beta chain is from a study of PD-L1 blockade in urothelial cancer. Sample time point: peripheral blood 6 weeks after treatment start. CDR1 MDHEN and CDR2 SYDVKM come from the germline V gene. The CDR3 covers 14 residues. V lost 2 bases to trimming and J lost 5 bases; unmatched junction nucleotides: 5. Clones were read by immunoSEQ multiplex PCR, and TCRdb kept only the in-frame ones, dropping some. The sample carries about 43,000 clones, 83% recorded once. V is TRBV28 and J is TRBJ2-7; TRBD1 aligns across 8 bases. The source was PBMCs, collected around atezolizumab (anti-PD-L1) treatment. The receptor was isolated from a man aged 55 to 69 with urothelial cancer. The CDR3, as DNA: TGTGCCAGCAGTTTAATCATGACAGGGGACGAGCAGTACTTC. Translation gives CASSLIMTGDEQYF.